The present TCR beta chain was sequenced within a study of shared clonotypes between healthy human individuals. Assay used: immunoSEQ multiplex PCR; TCRdb lists only in-frame clones, some missing. The data contain some 2.4 million clones, 90% to 95% of them singletons. The CDR3 extends over 12 amino acids. Between the trimmed V and J ends, which lost 4 bases and 10 bases, there was a span of 10 bases. Input material: naive CD4+ T cells from PBMCs. Noted subset: CD45RA+ positively selected. The gene calls are TRBV23-1 and TRBJ2-2; the D gene is possibly TRBD2 (5 bases). TRBV23-1 belongs to the ORF category, with a function that is uncertain. The origin of this receptor is a man between 18 and 35 years old in good health. Some clones in this sample may be carry-over from other donors' samples. The chain's CDR3 is CASSRGLAELFF. The DNA for the CDR3 is TGCGCCAGCAGTCGAGGCCTAGCGGAGCTGTTTTTT.